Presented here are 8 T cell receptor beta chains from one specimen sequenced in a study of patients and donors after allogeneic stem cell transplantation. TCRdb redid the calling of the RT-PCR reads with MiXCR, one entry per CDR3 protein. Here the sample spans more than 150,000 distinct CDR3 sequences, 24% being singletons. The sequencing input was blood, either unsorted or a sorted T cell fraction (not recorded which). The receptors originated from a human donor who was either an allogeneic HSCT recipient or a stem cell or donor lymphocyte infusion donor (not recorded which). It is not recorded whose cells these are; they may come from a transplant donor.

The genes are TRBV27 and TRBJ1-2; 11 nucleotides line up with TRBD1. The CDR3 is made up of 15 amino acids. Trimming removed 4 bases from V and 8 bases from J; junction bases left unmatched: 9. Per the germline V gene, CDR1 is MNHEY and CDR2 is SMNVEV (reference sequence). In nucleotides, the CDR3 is TGTGCCAGCAGTTCCCTGGACAGGGGGCTAGGCGGCTACACCTTC. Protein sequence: CASSSLDRGLGGYTF.

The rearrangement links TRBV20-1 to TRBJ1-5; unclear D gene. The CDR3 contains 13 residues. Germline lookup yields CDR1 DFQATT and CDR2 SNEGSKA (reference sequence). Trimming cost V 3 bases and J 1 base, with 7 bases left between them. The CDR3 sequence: CSASGGSNQPQHF. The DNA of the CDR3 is TGCAGTGCTAGCGGCGGGAGCAATCAGCCCCAGCATTTT.

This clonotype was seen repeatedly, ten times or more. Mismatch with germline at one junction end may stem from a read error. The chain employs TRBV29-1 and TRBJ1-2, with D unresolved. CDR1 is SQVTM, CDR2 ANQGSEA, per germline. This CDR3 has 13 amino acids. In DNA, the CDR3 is TGCACCGTTTGGGGAGGAACGATCTATGGCTACACCTTC. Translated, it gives CTVWGGTIYGYTF.

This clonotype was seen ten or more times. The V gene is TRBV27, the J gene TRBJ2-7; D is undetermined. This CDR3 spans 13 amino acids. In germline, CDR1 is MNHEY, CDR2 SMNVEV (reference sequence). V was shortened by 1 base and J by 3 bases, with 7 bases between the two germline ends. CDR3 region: CASSLFIGYEQYF. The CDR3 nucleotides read TGTGCCAGCAGTTTATTTATAGGCTACGAGCAGTACTTC.

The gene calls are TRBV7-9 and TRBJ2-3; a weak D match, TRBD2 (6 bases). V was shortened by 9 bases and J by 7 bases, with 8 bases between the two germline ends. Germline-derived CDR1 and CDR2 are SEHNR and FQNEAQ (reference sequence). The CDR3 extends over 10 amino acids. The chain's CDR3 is CASRGNTQYF. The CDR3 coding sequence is TGTGCCAGTCGGGGGAATACGCAGTATTTT. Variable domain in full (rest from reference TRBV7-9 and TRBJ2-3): DTGVSQNPRHKITKRGQNVTFRCDPISEHNRLYWYRQTLGQGPEFLTYFQNEAQLEKSRLLSDRFSAERPKGSFSTLEIQRTEQGDSAMYLCASRGNTQYFGPGTRLTVL.

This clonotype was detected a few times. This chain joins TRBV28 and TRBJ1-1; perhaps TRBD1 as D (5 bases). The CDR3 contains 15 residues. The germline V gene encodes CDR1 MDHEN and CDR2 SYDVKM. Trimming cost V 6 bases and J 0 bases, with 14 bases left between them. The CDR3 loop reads CASSHRGLLNTEAFF. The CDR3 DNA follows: TGTGCCAGCAGCCACCGGGGACTCCTGAACACTGAAGCTTTCTTT.

This CDR3 reads CASSQDRNTLYGYTF. In DNA, the CDR3 is TGTGCCAGCAGCCAAGATCGGAACACCCTTTATGGCTACACCTTC. The rearrangement joins TRBV14 to TRBJ1-2; D remains unclear. The germline CDR1 and CDR2 sequences are SGHDN and FVKESK. The CDR3 is made up of 15 amino acids. V lost 0 bases, J lost 5 bases, and 13 bases lay in between.

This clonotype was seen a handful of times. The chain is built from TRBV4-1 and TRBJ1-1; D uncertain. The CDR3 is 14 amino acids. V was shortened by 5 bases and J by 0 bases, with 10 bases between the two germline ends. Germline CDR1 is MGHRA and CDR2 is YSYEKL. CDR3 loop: CASSSRVLNTEAFF. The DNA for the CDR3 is TGCGCCAGCAGCTCCCGGGTCTTGAACACTGAAGCTTTCTTT.